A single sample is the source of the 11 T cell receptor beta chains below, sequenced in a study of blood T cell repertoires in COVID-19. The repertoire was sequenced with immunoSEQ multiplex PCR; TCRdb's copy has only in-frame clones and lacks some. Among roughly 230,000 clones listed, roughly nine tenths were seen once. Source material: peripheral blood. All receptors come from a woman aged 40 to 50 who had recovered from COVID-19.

In nucleotides, the CDR3 is TGTGCCAGTAGTCCGGGGACAGGGGCTAACTATGGCTACACCTTC. Amino acid sequence: CASSPGTGANYGYTF. This chain uses TRBV19 with TRBJ1-2, with 10 bases matching TRBD1. The germline V gene has CDR1 LNHDA and CDR2 SQIVND (reference sequence). With 5 bases clipped from V and 0 bases from J, the junction kept 3 bases outside the gene matches. CDR3 length: 15 residues. Variable domain in full (rest from reference TRBV19 and TRBJ1-2): DGGITQSPKYLFRKEGQNVTLSCEQNLNHDAMYWYRQDPGQGLRLIYYSQIVNDFQKGDIAEGYSVSREKKESFPLTVTSAQKNPTAFYLCASSPGTGANYGYTFGSGTRLTVV.

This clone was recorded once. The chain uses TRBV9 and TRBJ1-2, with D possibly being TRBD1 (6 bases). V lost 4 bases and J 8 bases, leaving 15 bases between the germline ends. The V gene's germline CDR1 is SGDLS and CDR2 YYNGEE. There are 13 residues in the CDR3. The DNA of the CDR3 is TGTGCCAGCAGCCGCACAGGGTATGGCGGCTACACCTTC. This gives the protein CASSRTGYGGYTF.

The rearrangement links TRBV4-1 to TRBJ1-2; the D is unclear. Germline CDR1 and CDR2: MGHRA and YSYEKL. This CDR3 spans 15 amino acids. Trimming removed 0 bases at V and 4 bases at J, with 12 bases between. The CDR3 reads CASSQDQGGFYGYTF. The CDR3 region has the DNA TGCGCCAGCAGCCAAGATCAAGGAGGATTCTATGGCTACACCTTC.

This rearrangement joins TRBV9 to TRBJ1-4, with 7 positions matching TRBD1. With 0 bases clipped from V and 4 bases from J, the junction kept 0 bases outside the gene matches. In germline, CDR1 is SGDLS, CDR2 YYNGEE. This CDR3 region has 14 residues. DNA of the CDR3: TGTGCCAGCAGCGTAGGGACAGGTAATGAAAAACTGTTTTTT. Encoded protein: CASSVGTGNEKLFF.

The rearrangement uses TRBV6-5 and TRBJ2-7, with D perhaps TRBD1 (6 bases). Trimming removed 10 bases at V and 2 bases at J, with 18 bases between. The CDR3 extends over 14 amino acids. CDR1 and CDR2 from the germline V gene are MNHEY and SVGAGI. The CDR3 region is CAIAYKQGAYEQYF. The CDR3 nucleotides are TGTGCCATCGCTTATAAACAGGGAGCCTACGAGCAGTACTTC.

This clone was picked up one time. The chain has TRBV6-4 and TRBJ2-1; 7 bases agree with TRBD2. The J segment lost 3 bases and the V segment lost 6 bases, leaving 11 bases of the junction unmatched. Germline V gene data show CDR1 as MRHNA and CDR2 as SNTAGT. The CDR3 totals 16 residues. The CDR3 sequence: CASSASGGGNYNEQFF. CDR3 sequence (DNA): TGTGCCAGCAGCGCCTCTGGGGGGGGAAACTACAATGAGCAGTTCTTC.

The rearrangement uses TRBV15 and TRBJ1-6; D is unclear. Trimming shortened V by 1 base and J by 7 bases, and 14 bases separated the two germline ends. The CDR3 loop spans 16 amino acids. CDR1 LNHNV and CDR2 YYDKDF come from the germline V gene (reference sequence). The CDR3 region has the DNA TGTGCCACCAGCAGAGCAACAGCGGGCGGCAATTCACCCCTCCACTTT. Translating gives CATSRATAGGNSPLHF.

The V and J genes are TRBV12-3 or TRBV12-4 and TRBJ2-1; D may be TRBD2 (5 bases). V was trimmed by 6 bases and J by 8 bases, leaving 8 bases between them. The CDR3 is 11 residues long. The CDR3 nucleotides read TGTGCCAGCAGGGGTAGCGATGAGCAGTTCTTC. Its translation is CASRGSDEQFF.

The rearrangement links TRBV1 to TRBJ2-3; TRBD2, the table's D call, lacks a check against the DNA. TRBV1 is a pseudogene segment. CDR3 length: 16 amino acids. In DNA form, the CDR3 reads TGCACCAGCAGCCAACGTCGGACTAGCGGCACAGATACGCAGTATTTT. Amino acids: CTSSQRRTSGTDTQYF.

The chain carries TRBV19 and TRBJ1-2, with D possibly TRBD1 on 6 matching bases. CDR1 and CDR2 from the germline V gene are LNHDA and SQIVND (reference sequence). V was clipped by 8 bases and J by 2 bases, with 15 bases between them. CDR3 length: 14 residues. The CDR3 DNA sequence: TGTGCCAGTTCCGCAAGACAGGCCAACTATGGCTACACCTTC. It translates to CASSARQANYGYTF.

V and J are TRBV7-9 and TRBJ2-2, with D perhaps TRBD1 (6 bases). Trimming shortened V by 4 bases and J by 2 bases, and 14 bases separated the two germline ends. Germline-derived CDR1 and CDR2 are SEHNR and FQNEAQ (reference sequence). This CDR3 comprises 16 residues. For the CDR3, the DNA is TGTGCCAGCAGCTGGGCTGGACAGACAAACACCGGGGAGCTGTTTTTT. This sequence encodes CASSWAGQTNTGELFF.